The 19 T cell receptor beta chains below come from one sample, sequenced in a study of early T cells in non-severe SARS-CoV-2 infection. TCRdb independently ran MiXCR on the 5' RACE reads; one entry per CDR3 protein. This sample has 50,000 to 70,000 distinct CDR3 sequences; roughly an eighth occur once, and the top ten carry 4% to 5%. Sequencing was performed on whole blood. These receptors all stem from an adult who was a healthcare worker with PCR-confirmed SARS-CoV-2 infection or an uninfected control (not recorded which).

This clonotype was recorded at least ten times. V and J are TRBV28 and TRBJ2-7, with TRBD1 identical over 7 bases. With V trimmed by 3 bases and J by 2 bases, 7 bases remained unmatched. Germline lookup yields CDR1 MDHEN and CDR2 SYDVKM. CDR3 length: 15 amino acids. The CDR3 loop is CASSLDRDSPYEQYF. The DNA for the CDR3 is TGTGCCAGCAGTTTGGACCGGGACAGCCCCTACGAGCAGTACTTC.

In its sample, this clonotype was seen a few times. The chain combines TRBV7-2 with TRBJ2-3, with D possibly matching TRBD1 (6 bases). This CDR3 contains 16 residues. The germline gives CDR1 SGHTA, CDR2 FQGNSA. Trimming removed 4 bases from V and 3 bases from J, with 17 bases in between. In DNA form, the CDR3 reads TGTGCCAGCAGCTCACGACAGGACCCAAGGACAGATACGCAGTATTTT. As protein: CASSSRQDPRTDTQYF.

The CDR3 nucleotides are TGCAGTGCTACACAGGGGGCCGATTCACCCCTCCACTTT. This encodes CSATQGADSPLHF. The rearrangement uses TRBV20-1 and TRBJ1-6; 9 bases map to TRBD1. V dropped 4 bases and J dropped 8; count of bases not matched to a gene: 3. Germline CDR1 reads DFQATT; CDR2 reads SNEGSKA (reference sequence). The CDR3 consists of 13 residues.

This clonotype appeared a few times. The gene calls are TRBV30 and TRBJ1-4; D perhaps matches TRBD1 (6 bases). Germline V gene data show CDR1 as GTSNPN and CDR2 as SVGIG (reference sequence). The CDR3 loop spans 15 amino acids. V shed 0 bases and J shed 6 bases, with 14 bases lying between them. In DNA, the CDR3 is TGTGCCTGGAGTGTACTGGACAGTAGACATGAAAAACTGTTTTTT. Translated, it gives CAWSVLDSRHEKLFF.

This clonotype turned up a few times. The V gene is TRBV19, the J gene TRBJ2-7; the match to TRBD2 covers 7 bases. There are 15 residues in the CDR3. Germline CDR1 LNHDA, CDR2 SQIVND (reference sequence). Trimming took 2 bases from V and 5 from J; bases not matched to a gene: 9. Here the CDR3 reads CASSIHTGGVDEQYF. The CDR3 DNA is TGTGCCAGTAGTATACATACGGGAGGTGTCGACGAGCAGTACTTC.

Regarding this clonotype: A much larger clonotype is one base distant, so this may be a read error. The rearrangement links TRBV6-1 to TRBJ2-3; 14 bases map to TRBD2. CDR1 MNHNS and CDR2 SASEGT come from the germline V gene. V shed 11 bases, J shed 3 bases, and the junction held 10 bases outside the gene matches. This CDR3 is built from 16 residues. This CDR3 reads CAGGGLAGVMTDTQYF. The CDR3 DNA follows: TGTGCCGGCGGGGGACTAGCGGGAGTCATGACAGATACGCAGTATTTT.

The chain uses TRBV4-2 and TRBJ1-5, with no clear D. V was trimmed by 4 bases and J by 3 bases, leaving 10 bases between them. Per germline, CDR1 LGHNA and CDR2 YNFKEQ. This CDR3 spans 14 amino acids. The CDR3 region is CASSRDIYNQPQHF. CDR3 nucleotide sequence: TGTGCCAGCAGCCGAGACATATACAATCAGCCCCAGCATTTT.

This chain connects TRBV20-1 to TRBJ2-1, with 9 nucleotides matching TRBD2. The CDR3 consists of 16 residues. Germline CDR1 DFQATT, CDR2 SNEGSKA (reference sequence). With V trimmed by 1 base and J by 0 bases, 4 bases remained unmatched. CDR3 amino acids: CSARVLAGSSYNEQFF. The CDR3 DNA follows: TGCAGTGCTAGAGTCCTAGCGGGGAGCTCCTACAATGAGCAGTTCTTC.

This clonotype was observed at least ten times. The chain employs TRBV12-3 or TRBV12-4 and TRBJ1-1, with D uncertain. The CDR3 length is 11 residues. V gave up 6 bases and J gave up 6 bases, with 8 bases separating them. Here the CDR3 DNA reads TGTGCCAGCAGCCCCTGGGCTGAAGCTTTCTTT. This gives the protein CASSPWAEAFF.

V usage is TRBV6-1 and J usage is TRBJ2-7; 10 nucleotides match TRBD1. The germline CDR1 and CDR2 sequences are MNHNS and SASEGT. Losses at the gene ends were 6 bases for V and 6 bases for J; bases not matched to a gene: 5. The CDR3 has 13 amino acids. The DNA for the CDR3 is TGTGCCAGCAGAGACAGGGGGCGCGGCGAGCAGTACTTC. This gives the protein CASRDRGRGEQYF.

This clonotype was counted many times. This chain joins TRBV5-1 and TRBJ2-5; D gene uncertain. The V end lost 0 bases, the J end lost 2 bases, and 8 bases lay between the germline ends. Germline CDR1 SGHRS, CDR2 YFSETQ. This CDR3 is built from 14 residues. As DNA, the CDR3 is TGCGCCAGCAGCTTGGGAGGCCCACAAGAGACCCAGTACTTC. Protein sequence: CASSLGGPQETQYF.

Details on this clonotype: The junction and the germline gene differ at one end; a read error may be behind it. J is TRBJ1-6 and V is TRBV12-3 or TRBV12-4; the D gene is possibly TRBD1 (5 bases). The CDR3 is 8 amino acids. This CDR3 reads CASSTGAF. DNA of the CDR3: TGTGCCAGCAGTACAGGAGCCTTT.

This clonotype was observed many times. This chain connects TRBV6-2 or TRBV6-3 to TRBJ2-7; 8 bases are a match to TRBD1. The CDR3 has 15 amino acids. CDR1 is MNHEY and CDR2 is SVGEGT in the germline V gene. The V segment lost 6 bases and the J segment 2 bases; nucleotides outside the gene matches: 9. CDR3 DNA sequence: TGTGCCAGCAGAGATTGGACAGGGCAAGCCTACGAGCAGTACTTC. Encoded protein: CASRDWTGQAYEQYF.

This clonotype was counted between two and nine times. This chain links TRBV10-3 with TRBJ1-4; D is unclear. The CDR3 covers 15 residues. The germline CDR1 and CDR2 sequences are ENHRY and SYGVKD. V was trimmed by 0 bases and J by 10 bases, leaving 15 bases between them. The CDR3 coding sequence is TGTGCCATCAGTGAGTCGATGATTCGTGATGGAAAACTGTTTTTT. It codes for CAISESMIRDGKLFF.

The J gene is TRBJ2-1, the V gene TRBV3-2; the table assigns TRBD2, which was not confirmed against the DNA. TRBV3-2 constitutes a pseudogene. The CDR3 runs to 19 residues. DNA for the CDR3: TGTGCCAGCAGCCAAGGCCTTATGGCTAGCGGGGGGATTTCGGATGAGCAGTTCTTC. This translates into CASSQGLMASGGISDEQFF.

This clonotype was counted at least ten times. The V call is TRBV14, the J call TRBJ1-3; D call uncertain. Between the trimmed V and J ends, which lost 4 bases and 1 base, there was a span of 14 bases. CDR3 length: 16 amino acids. In germline, CDR1 is SGHDN, CDR2 FVKESK. CDR3: CASSPLGSVSGNTIYF. The CDR3 region has the DNA TGTGCCAGCAGCCCTCTGGGCTCGGTGTCTGGAAACACCATATATTTT.

The chain carries TRBV2 and TRBJ2-1, with D perhaps TRBD1 or TRBD2 (5 bases each). From germline, CDR1 is SNHLY and CDR2 FYNNEI. This CDR3 is 13 amino acids long. V gave up 6 bases and J gave up 7 bases, with 13 bases separating them. The CDR3 spells CASRGVGVNEQFF. For the CDR3, the DNA is TGTGCCAGCAGGGGTGTGGGGGTAAATGAGCAGTTCTTC. Variable domain in full (rest from reference TRBV2 and TRBJ2-1): EPEVTQTPSHQVTQMGQEVILRCVPISNHLYFYWYRQILGQKVEFLVSFYNNEISEKSEIFDDQFSVERPDGSNFTLKIRSTKLEDSAMYFCASRGVGVNEQFFGPGTRLTVL.

The chain recombines TRBV4-3 with TRBJ2-3; a weak D match, TRBD2 (6 bases). The germline V gene has CDR1 LGHNA and CDR2 YSLEER. The CDR3 totals 14 residues. V was pared by 0 bases and J by 6 bases, with 10 bases between. The DNA of the CDR3 is TGCGCCAGCAGCCAAGAGGGGGGATGGGATACGCAGTATTTT. Its protein product is CASSQEGGWDTQYF.

This clonotype was counted ten times or more. The chain is built from TRBV20-1 and TRBJ1-5, with TRBD1 matching 7 bases. The CDR3 totals 15 residues. V shed 1 base and J 4 bases; nucleotides not matched to a gene: 7. Germline V lookup: CDR1 DFQATT, CDR2 SNEGSKA (reference sequence). The CDR3 loop reads CSARAEGADNQPQHF. The CDR3 region has the DNA TGCAGTGCTAGAGCAGAGGGGGCGGATAATCAGCCCCAGCATTTT.